These T cell receptor beta chains were read from a single sample in a study of CD4 T cells in relation to SARS-CoV-2 and coronaviruses. The antigens of these receptors remain unknown. Clones were sequenced by immunoSEQ multiplex PCR, and TCRdb holds only the in-frame ones, with some missing. This table has 14,000 or so clones, approximately 78% appearing once. Sequenced material: CD4+ T cells from PBMCs, cultured in vitro. These receptors all stem from a human donor in good health. Both conserved end residues are part of each CDR3. A D gene is named only where the DNA matches it firmly. Clone size is given for some rows only: seen once, a few or many times, or a class if the clone is expanded.

d_call	v_call	clone_size	j_call	cdr3_aa	cdr3_nt
-	TRBV7-2	-	TRBJ2-5	CASSLAGTERGETQYF	TGTGCCAGCAGCTTAGCTGGGACGGAGCGAGGGGAGACCCAGTACTTC
-	TRBV24-1	few	TRBJ1-6	CATSDGSYNSPLHF	TGTGCCACCAGTGACGGCTCCTATAATTCACCCCTCCACTTT
-	TRBV19	-	TRBJ2-3	CASSPPLAPGTQYF	TGTGCCAGTAGTCCCCCCTTAGCGCCTGGCACGCAGTATTTT
-	TRBV6-1	few	TRBJ2-7	CASSEASVRRGEQYF	TGTGCCAGCAGTGAAGCGTCCGTTCGCCGGGGCGAGCAGTACTTC
-	TRBV28	-	TRBJ1-5	CASSFRQYSNQPQHF	TGTGCCAGCAGTTTTAGGCAGTATAGCAATCAGCCCCAGCATTTT
TRBD2	TRBV11-2	few	TRBJ2-1	CASSWSGGSNEQFF	TGTGCCAGCAGCTGGTCGGGAGGTTCCAATGAGCAGTTCTTC
-	TRBV19	-	TRBJ1-1	CASSMAGLMNTEAFF	TGTGCCAGTAGTATGGCAGGGCTAATGAACACTGAAGCTTTCTTT
-	TRBV15	-	TRBJ2-5	CATSRDPGKQETQYF	TGTGCCACCAGCAGAGATCCAGGGAAGCAAGAGACCCAGTACTTC
TRBD2	TRBV15	-	TRBJ2-3	CATSRGLASDTQYF	TGTGCCACCAGCAGGGGACTAGCTTCAGATACGCAGTATTTT
TRBD1	TRBV6-5	once	TRBJ1-2	CASTSGGYGYTF	TGTGCCAGCACCTCAGGGGGCTATGGCTACACCTTC
-	TRBV15	-	TRBJ1-5	CATSRVYALEGMEPQHF	TGTGCCACCAGCAGAGTTTATGCCTTAGAGGGAATGGAGCCCCAGCATTTT
-	TRBV19	-	TRBJ2-5	CASSIVVRGGETQYF	TGTGCCAGTAGTATAGTGGTGAGGGGTGGGGAGACCCAGTACTTC
TRBD2	TRBV9	-	TRBJ2-1	CASSARLASNEQFF	TGTGCCAGCAGCGCACGACTAGCGAGCAATGAGCAGTTCTTC
TRBD2	TRBV10-3	-	TRBJ2-3	CAISESGRPDTQYF	TGTGCCATCAGTGAGAGCGGGAGACCAGATACGCAGTATTTT
TRBD2	TRBV2	-	TRBJ2-1	CASSELAGGPGEQFF	TGTGCCAGCAGTGAACTAGCGGGAGGGCCGGGTGAGCAGTTCTTC
-	TRBV4-2	-	TRBJ1-2	CASSQGREDGYTF	TGTGCCAGCAGCCAAGGCAGGGAGGATGGCTACACCTTC
-	TRBV20-1	-	TRBJ2-7	CSAQEVHEQYF	TGCAGTGCGCAGGAGGTCCACGAGCAGTACTTC
-	TRBV19	-	TRBJ2-5	CASSISVSGSYLETQYF	TGTGCCAGTAGTATAAGCGTCTCGGGCAGCTACTTGGAGACCCAGTACTTC
TRBD1	TRBV5-4	-	TRBJ1-4	CASSKGTDPTNEKLFF	TGTGCCAGCAGCAAAGGGACAGATCCAACTAATGAAAAACTGTTTTTT
-	TRBV3-1/TRBV3-2	-	TRBJ2-3	CASSQVQDTQYF	TGTGCCAGCAGCCAAGTTCAAGATACGCAGTATTTT
-	TRBV12-3/TRBV12-4	-	TRBJ2-7	CASSFARGHEQYF	TGTGCCAGCAGTTTTGCCAGGGGCCACGAGCAGTACTTC
-	TRBV5-4	-	TRBJ1-2	CASSPDGKGYTF	TGTGCCAGCAGCCCTGACGGTAAAGGCTACACCTTC
TRBD2	TRBV9	-	TRBJ2-3	CASSPNLAGELRGTQYF	TGTGCCAGCAGCCCGAATCTAGCGGGAGAACTACGAGGTACGCAGTATTTT
TRBD1	TRBV25-1	few	TRBJ2-2	CASSEGGTGTGELFF	TGTGCCAGCAGTGAAGGGGGGACAGGGACCGGGGAGCTGTTTTTT
TRBD2	TRBV28	once	TRBJ2-1	CASSPGLAGERDNEQFF	TGTGCCAGCAGCCCGGGACTAGCGGGAGAAAGGGACAATGAGCAGTTCTTC
TRBD1	TRBV5-4	-	TRBJ2-7	CASSPDSGTATSYEQYF	TGTGCCAGCAGCCCTGACTCCGGGACAGCTACCTCCTACGAGCAGTACTTC
-	TRBV5-1	-	TRBJ2-3	CASSAQGGGTDTQYF	TGCGCCAGCAGCGCACAGGGAGGTGGGACAGATACGCAGTATTTT
-	TRBV30	-	TRBJ1-2	CAWSVPGRANYGYTF	TGTGCCTGGAGTGTACCCGGCCGGGCTAACTATGGCTACACCTTC
TRBD1	TRBV5-4	-	TRBJ1-2	CASSLAGGYYGYTF	TGTGCCAGCAGCTTGGCAGGGGGCTACTATGGCTACACCTTC
-	TRBV7-6	-	TRBJ2-3	CASSGGAYTDTQYF	TGTGCCAGCAGCGGTGGGGCTTACACAGATACGCAGTATTTT
-	TRBV27	-	TRBJ2-1	CASTGWGSYNEQFF	TGTGCCAGCACGGGGTGGGGCTCCTACAATGAGCAGTTCTTC
-	TRBV2	-	TRBJ1-1	CASSGQKNTEAFF	TGTGCCAGCAGTGGGCAGAAGAACACTGAAGCTTTCTTT
-	TRBV12-3/TRBV12-4	-	TRBJ1-2	CASSTVRSYGYTF	TGTGCCAGCAGTACGGTGCGCTCCTATGGCTACACCTTC
TRBD1	TRBV24-1	-	TRBJ1-1	CATPRDRGNTEAFF	TGTGCCACTCCGAGGGACAGGGGGAACACTGAAGCTTTCTTT
-	TRBV7-2	once	TRBJ2-6	CASSLTSGANVLTF	TGTGCCAGCAGCTTAACTAGTGGGGCCAACGTCCTGACTTTC
-	TRBV6-1	-	TRBJ2-4	CASSEGPVGQNIQYF	TGTGCCAGCAGTGAGGGACCTGTCGGGCAAAACATTCAGTACTTC
TRBD1	TRBV18	few	TRBJ2-2	CASSPRGQENTGELFF	TGTGCCAGCTCACCACGGGGACAGGAAAACACCGGGGAGCTGTTTTTT
TRBD2	TRBV7-9	-	TRBJ2-2	CASSSGLAGRTGELFF	TGTGCCAGCAGCTCGGGACTAGCGGGTCGTACCGGGGAGCTGTTTTTT
TRBD1	TRBV6-5	once	TRBJ2-7	CAVVRDRVHYEQYF	TGTGCCGTGGTCCGGGACAGAGTCCACTACGAGCAGTACTTC
-	TRBV14	-	TRBJ1-5	CASSLGPGQPQHF	TGTGCCAGCAGCCTAGGGCCCGGACAGCCCCAGCATTTT
-	TRBV6-5	-	TRBJ2-3	CASYGGRGGDTQYF	TGTGCCAGCTACGGGGGTAGGGGTGGAGATACGCAGTATTTT
-	TRBV14	few	TRBJ1-1	CASSPSTVNTEAFF	TGTGCCAGCAGCCCTAGTACTGTGAACACTGAAGCTTTCTTT
TRBD2	TRBV5-6	few	TRBJ2-4	CASSSGTHLAKNIQYF	TGTGCCAGCAGCAGCGGGACCCACTTAGCCAAAAACATTCAGTACTTC
TRBD1	TRBV10-1	-	TRBJ2-7	CASNDPGQGAPEQYF	TGCGCCAGCAACGACCCGGGACAGGGGGCTCCCGAGCAGTACTTC
-	TRBV6-5	-	TRBJ1-5	CASRPTDQPQHF	TGTGCCAGCAGACCGACAGATCAGCCCCAGCATTTT
TRBD2	TRBV7-9	-	TRBJ2-5	CCIGAGGPVQETQYF	TGTTGCATCGGGGCGGGAGGGCCGGTCCAAGAGACCCAGTACTTC
-	TRBV30	few	TRBJ1-5	CAWSSTRVYSNQPQHF	TGTGCCTGGAGTTCCACCCGCGTGTATAGCAATCAGCCCCAGCATTTT
TRBD1	TRBV6-5	-	TRBJ2-1	CASSFRGPYVNEQFF	TGTGCCAGCAGTTTCAGGGGGCCGTACGTCAATGAGCAGTTCTTC
TRBD2	TRBV18	-	TRBJ2-2	CASSPVLAGANTGELFF	TGTGCCAGCTCACCGGTCCTAGCGGGGGCGAACACCGGGGAGCTGTTTTTT
-	TRBV5-1	-	TRBJ1-6	CASSFADYSPLHF	TGCGCCAGCAGCTTTGCAGATTATTCACCCCTCCACTTT
-	TRBV10-2	-	TRBJ2-3	CASRNPVPSTDTQYF	TGCGCCAGCAGGAACCCGGTGCCTAGCACAGATACGCAGTATTTT
-	TRBV12-3/TRBV12-4	-	TRBJ1-3	CASSSFNTIYF	TGTGCCAGCAGTTCTTTTAACACCATATATTTT
-	TRBV6-2/TRBV6-3	once	TRBJ2-5	CASSPVGQAGETQYF	TGTGCCAGCAGTCCCGTGGGTCAGGCGGGGGAGACCCAGTACTTC
-	TRBV7-2	-	TRBJ2-5	CASSSPGAGALRTQYF	TGTGCCAGCAGCTCCCCTGGGGCGGGCGCGCTTCGGACCCAGTACTTC
TRBD2	TRBV14	-	TRBJ2-3	CASSAGAREGTQYF	TGTGCCAGCTCTGCAGGGGCGCGGGAGGGTACGCAGTATTTT
TRBD1	TRBV6-5	-	TRBJ2-2	CASSPRDRNTGELFF	TGTGCCAGCAGCCCCCGGGACAGGAACACCGGGGAGCTGTTTTTT
-	TRBV6-1	-	TRBJ1-2	CASSEHGDYGYTF	TGTGCCAGCAGTGAGCATGGCGACTATGGCTACACCTTC
TRBD1	TRBV5-4	once	TRBJ1-2	CASGNYRGGYTF	TGTGCCAGCGGCAATTACAGGGGCGGCTACACCTTC
-	TRBV5-1	-	TRBJ1-3	CASTMGGSSGNTIYF	TGCGCCAGCACCATGGGGGGTTCCTCTGGAAACACCATATATTTT